These 16 T cell receptor beta chains were all obtained from the same sample, sequenced in a study of CD8 T cells in ankylosing spondylitis (dated by TCRdb to 2017 to 2019). The library came from 5' RACE. TCRdb names Illumina MiSeq as the instrument used. The public reads were reanalyzed by TCRdb: fastp trimming at Q25, MiXCR alignment, in-frame beta chains only. Every distinct CDR3 protein forms one entry, paired with its most common genes and DNA. The sample table contains nearly 25,000 distinct CDR3 sequences; only one count was recorded for about 15% of them. Around 28% of the sample goes to the ten largest clones. Sequences were obtained from blood. The receptors originated from a male donor with ankylosing spondylitis or in good health (not recorded which).

The table lists this clonotype with many counts. The chain recombines TRBV20-1 with TRBJ2-1; 7 nucleotides align to TRBD2. Trimming removed 6 bases from V and 8 bases from J; junction bases left unmatched: 13. CDR3 size: 14 residues. Germline values: CDR1 DFQATT, CDR2 SNEGSKA (reference sequence). CDR3 in amino acids: CSAPRAGVIYEQFF. The CDR3, as DNA: TGCAGTGCCCCGAGGGCGGGAGTAATTTATGAGCAGTTCTTC.

This clonotype was seen only a few times. The chain has TRBV13 and TRBJ2-1; 8 bases align to TRBD1. Germline loops: CDR1 PRHDT, CDR2 FYEKMQ (reference sequence). With V trimmed by 3 bases and J by 0 bases, 4 bases remained unmatched. The CDR3 has 16 amino acids. CDR3 coding DNA: TGTGCCAGCAGCTTTGGAGGACAGGGCTCCTACAATGAGCAGTTCTTC. It is translated as CASSFGGQGSYNEQFF.

This clonotype showed up many times. This rearrangement joins TRBV4-3 to TRBJ1-4; D ambiguous. The V end lost 0 bases, the J end lost 8 bases, and 7 bases lay between the germline ends. This CDR3 is 13 amino acids long. In germline, CDR1 is LGHNA, CDR2 YSLEER. CDR3 sequence (DNA): TGCGCCAGCAGCCAAGAGCGACGGGAAAAACTGTTTTTT. Protein sequence: CASSQERREKLFF.

This clonotype occurred a few times. The V gene is TRBV6-2 or TRBV6-3, the J gene TRBJ2-2; D possibly matches TRBD1 or TRBD2 (6 bases each). This CDR3 is 17 amino acids long. Germline V gene data show CDR1 as MNHEY and CDR2 as SVGEGT. V was cut by 7 bases and J by 1 base, with 19 bases left in between. Here the CDR3 reads CASTRGAYSRNTGELFF. CDR3 nucleotide sequence: TGTGCCAGCACAAGGGGGGCCTATAGCCGGAACACCGGGGAGCTGTTTTTT.

The V gene is TRBV6-5, the J gene TRBJ2-2; D is perhaps TRBD2 (5 bases). With 7 bases removed from V and 6 bases from J, the gap between germline ends came to 21 bases. CDR1 is MNHEY and CDR2 is SVGAGI in the germline V gene. The length of the CDR3 is 16 residues. The CDR3 region has the DNA TGTGCCAGCACCCCCCTGGGGTCTAGCACCGCCGGGGAGCTGTTTTTT. This translates into CASTPLGSSTAGELFF.

A note on this clonotype: It may be a read error: a sequence one base away is much more abundant. The CDR3 is CATSRDLAGGPTGELFF. The CDR3, as DNA: TGTGCCACCAGCAGAGATCTGGCGGGAGGGCCAACCGGGGAGCTGTTTTTT. The chain couples TRBV15 to TRBJ2-2, with TRBD2 identical over 9 bases. V was pared by 0 bases and J by 5 bases, with 7 bases of the junction left unmatched. Germline assignment: CDR1 LNHNV and CDR2 YYDKDF (reference sequence). The CDR3 consists of 17 residues. Combining the CDR3 with reference TRBV15 and TRBJ2-2 gives the whole variable domain DAMVIQNPRYQVTQFGKPVTLSCSQTLNHNVMYWYQQKSSQAPKLLFHYYDKDFNNEADTPDNFQSRRPNTSFCFLDIRSPGLGDTAMYLCATSRDLAGGPTGELFFGEGSRLTVL.

This clonotype was found many times. J is TRBJ2-3 and V is TRBV20-1; tentatively, D is TRBD2 (6 bases). The ends were cut back, 0 bases at V and 5 bases at J, with 12 bases in the middle. The CDR3 covers 14 residues. Germline V gene lookup returns CDR1 DFQATT and CDR2 SNEGSKA (reference sequence). As DNA, the CDR3 is TGCAGTGCTAGAGATCTTCTGCGGGGAGATACGCAGTATTTT. Translating it yields CSARDLLRGDTQYF.

V usage is TRBV5-6 and J usage is TRBJ2-7; D might be TRBD2 (5 bases). This CDR3 contains 13 residues. V lost 4 bases to trimming and J lost 0 bases, with 8 bases between them. Germline V CDR1 and CDR2: SGHDT, YYEEEE. The DNA of the CDR3 is TGTGCCAGCAGCAGGGAGACCTCCTACGAGCAGTACTTC. Its protein is CASSRETSYEQYF.

The chain recombines TRBV5-1 with TRBJ2-1; 10 nucleotides match TRBD2. The germline V gene encodes CDR1 SGHRS and CDR2 YFSETQ. The CDR3 runs to 15 residues. V trimming: 0 bases; J trimming: 10 bases; junction bases outside the gene matches: 7. The CDR3 loop is CASSLAWASGSEQFF. The CDR3 DNA is TGCGCCAGCAGCTTGGCCTGGGCTAGCGGGAGCGAGCAGTTCTTC.

This clonotype has only a few counts. The rearrangement links TRBV24-1 to TRBJ2-2; D might be TRBD1 (5 bases). This CDR3 comprises 14 residues. The germline CDR1 and CDR2 sequences are KGHDR and SFDVKD. Trimming shortened V by 5 bases and J by 3 bases, and 9 bases separated the two germline ends. The CDR3 DNA reads TGTGCCACCAGTGCCCAGGGCTACACCGGGGAGCTGTTTTTT. Its protein is CATSAQGYTGELFF.

The CDR3 is CASTPGLPPRETQYF. CDR3 coding DNA: TGTGCCAGCACCCCGGGACTACCACCCAGGGAGACCCAGTACTTC. The genes are TRBV6-2 or TRBV6-3 and TRBJ2-5, with 7 bases lining up with TRBD2. CDR1 is MNHEY, CDR2 SVGEGT, per germline. The CDR3 length is 15 residues. With V trimmed by 7 bases and J by 5 bases, 13 bases remained unmatched.

This clonotype occurred a few times. Written as DNA, the CDR3 is TGTGCCAGCAGCCGGGGGGACAGGGCCACAGATACGCAGTATTTT. Translation: CASSRGDRATDTQYF. The chain carries TRBV4-2 and TRBJ2-3, with 9 bases matching TRBD1. CDR3 size: 15 residues. The junction had 4 bases not matched to a gene; V was cut back by 4 bases and J by 2 bases. Germline-derived CDR1 and CDR2 are LGHNA and YNFKEQ.

V and J are TRBV11-2 and TRBJ2-1; 8 bases match TRBD1. The germline V gene has CDR1 SGHAT and CDR2 FQNNGV. The junction had 10 bases not matched to a gene; V was cut back by 5 bases and J by 4 bases. There are 16 residues in the CDR3. The CDR3 loop is CASSRSGGKGYNEQFF. CDR3 nucleotides: TGTGCCAGCAGCCGCTCAGGGGGCAAAGGGTACAATGAGCAGTTCTTC.

This clonotype was detected only a few times. The rearrangement uses TRBV6-2 or TRBV6-3 and TRBJ2-2; D remains ambiguous. This CDR3 is 15 amino acids long. Trimming pared 0 bases from V and 5 bases from J, leaving 10 bases between. CDR1 and CDR2 from the germline V gene are MNHEY and SVGEGT. In DNA form, the CDR3 reads TGTGCCAGCAGTTACTCGATTGTGGTTACCGGGGAGCTGTTTTTT. This translates into CASSYSIVVTGELFF.

As for this clonotype: The CDR3 end shows no conserved phenylalanine or tryptophan, and so a read error is likely. The chain uses TRBV6-5 and TRBJ1-1; TRBD1 agrees at 9 bases. CDR1 is MNHEY and CDR2 is SVGAGI in the germline V gene. The CDR3 loop spans 17 amino acids. J was trimmed by 0 bases and V by 6 bases; bases with no gene match: 11. The CDR3 reads CASRPTWTGEMNTEAFL. CDR3 nucleotides: TGTGCCAGCAGACCTACCTGGACAGGGGAAATGAACACTGAAGCTTTCCTT.

This clonotype was counted many times. This sequence joins TRBV6-1 and TRBJ2-1, with 8 bases lining up with TRBD2. This CDR3 is built from 13 residues. Germline CDR1 is MNHNS and CDR2 is SASEGT. The V gene end was trimmed by 2 bases and the J gene end by 8 bases; junction bases not matched to a gene: 2. CDR3 in amino acids: CASSETSGDEQFF. The DNA for the CDR3 is TGTGCCAGCAGTGAAACTAGCGGCGATGAGCAGTTCTTC.